Listed below are T cell receptor beta chains from one sample, sequenced in a study of blood T cell repertoires in COVID-19. The repertoire was sequenced with immunoSEQ multiplex PCR; TCRdb's copy has only in-frame clones and lacks some. Among more than 150,000 clones, 70% to 90% were seen once, and the ten largest hold roughly 0.95%. The sample was peripheral blood. Every receptor here comes from a man aged 18 to 35 with acute or convalescent COVID-19. Both conserved end residues are trimmed from each CDR3. Each record gives: V gene, J gene, CDR3 protein.

V gene: TRBV5-6; J gene: TRBJ1-1; CDR3 protein: ASSPGTGGRYTEAF
V gene: TRBV30; J gene: TRBJ1-2; CDR3 protein: AWDRGANYGYT
V gene: TRBV7-8; J gene: TRBJ1-2; CDR3 protein: ASSLYGQANYGYT
V gene: TRBV4-1; J gene: TRBJ2-1; CDR3 protein: ASSQDRERVSEQF
V gene: TRBV4-2; J gene: TRBJ2-5; CDR3 protein: ASSQTIKETQY
V gene: TRBV6-5; J gene: TRBJ2-7; CDR3 protein: ASSYSGQVDSYEQY
V gene: TRBV25-1; J gene: TRBJ2-7; CDR3 protein: ASSGTAAEQY
V gene: TRBV6-5; J gene: TRBJ1-1; CDR3 protein: ASNRQGAAEAF
V gene: TRBV2; J gene: TRBJ2-2; CDR3 protein: ASTFPGQGAGGELF
V gene: TRBV24-1; J gene: TRBJ2-2; CDR3 protein: ATSERAGGGTGELF
V gene: TRBV19; J gene: TRBJ2-7; CDR3 protein: ASSNFGTGTHEQY
V gene: TRBV18; J gene: TRBJ2-7; CDR3 protein: ASSPGSQAATAQY
V gene: TRBV21-1; J gene: TRBJ1-1; CDR3 protein: ASSKVAKGGTEAF
V gene: TRBV4-1; J gene: TRBJ2-3; CDR3 protein: ASSQDGRARGVTDTQY
V gene: TRBV6-1; J gene: TRBJ2-3; CDR3 protein: ASSEYGGRRGLDTQY
V gene: TRBV7-3; J gene: TRBJ1-6; CDR3 protein: ASSLHDNSPLH
V gene: TRBV19; J gene: TRBJ1-1; CDR3 protein: ASSITGELTEAF
V gene: TRBV10-3; J gene: TRBJ2-3; CDR3 protein: AARTGEDTQY
V gene: TRBV4-1; J gene: TRBJ2-3; CDR3 protein: ASSQDPASGLKDTQY
V gene: TRBV5-8; J gene: TRBJ1-2; CDR3 protein: ASSLGGAQYGYT
V gene: TRBV10-1; J gene: TRBJ2-1; CDR3 protein: ASSETGRDNEQF
V gene: TRBV7-9; J gene: TRBJ1-1; CDR3 protein: ASSLGMSGTF
V gene: TRBV6-4; J gene: TRBJ2-2; CDR3 protein: ASSELAGNTGELF
V gene: TRBV30; J gene: TRBJ1-1; CDR3 protein: AWGGQVNTEAF
V gene: TRBV18; J gene: TRBJ2-2; CDR3 protein: ASSPAGAGENTGELF
V gene: TRBV5-1; J gene: TRBJ1-1; CDR3 protein: ASRKTTDTEAF
V gene: TRBV7-9; J gene: TRBJ1-2; CDR3 protein: ASSDSAGRGKQNYGYT
V gene: TRBV24-1; J gene: TRBJ2-7; CDR3 protein: ATSKGQGVYEQY
V gene: TRBV30; J gene: TRBJ2-1; CDR3 protein: AWSTGNEQF
V gene: TRBV9; J gene: TRBJ2-5; CDR3 protein: ASSVAQGRETQY
V gene: TRBV7-2; J gene: TRBJ1-2; CDR3 protein: ASSETGRARGYT
V gene: TRBV12-3/TRBV12-4; J gene: TRBJ2-5; CDR3 protein: ASSFSETQY
V gene: TRBV19; J gene: TRBJ2-5; CDR3 protein: ASSLMDSGVGGYQETQY
V gene: TRBV28; J gene: TRBJ2-6; CDR3 protein: ASTVRREAANVLT
V gene: TRBV6-6; J gene: TRBJ1-5; CDR3 protein: ASSYGTRQGNQPQH
V gene: TRBV15; J gene: TRBJ2-1; CDR3 protein: ATSRDPYNEQF
V gene: TRBV18; J gene: TRBJ2-1; CDR3 protein: ASSPGDSHNEQF
V gene: TRBV30; J gene: TRBJ2-1; CDR3 protein: AWSHRGLSSYNEQF
V gene: TRBV2; J gene: TRBJ1-4; CDR3 protein: ASILDRQGSEKLF
V gene: TRBV5-5; J gene: TRBJ2-1; CDR3 protein: ASSLLAASVYNEQF
V gene: TRBV7-9; J gene: TRBJ1-6; CDR3 protein: ASSSGQGSSPLH
V gene: TRBV9; J gene: TRBJ1-6; CDR3 protein: ASSVESSGNSPLH
V gene: TRBV12-5; J gene: TRBJ2-1; CDR3 protein: ASGLVLVLGGGNNEQF
V gene: TRBV30; J gene: TRBJ2-1; CDR3 protein: AWSVHSGGANEQF
V gene: TRBV6-1; J gene: TRBJ2-7; CDR3 protein: ASSEVGGREQY
V gene: TRBV6-5; J gene: TRBJ1-2; CDR3 protein: ASSYSRDSLNYGYT
V gene: TRBV19; J gene: TRBJ2-1; CDR3 protein: ASSTRTGGGSSSYNEQF
V gene: TRBV12-3/TRBV12-4; J gene: TRBJ2-5; CDR3 protein: ASGGGRGETQY
V gene: TRBV28; J gene: TRBJ1-3; CDR3 protein: ASRGARGHHPSSGNTIY
V gene: TRBV6-4; J gene: TRBJ2-3; CDR3 protein: ASSALGQGIDTQY
V gene: TRBV5-1; J gene: TRBJ2-2; CDR3 protein: ASSFYDTNTGELF
V gene: TRBV30; J gene: TRBJ1-1; CDR3 protein: AWSFGVGTEAF